Each of the 21 T cell receptor beta chains below was sequenced from the same sample in a study of beta chain features in type 1 diabetes. Every isolated RNA sample was fully reverse transcribed, so sequencing captured expressed TCRB transcripts. Sequenced by immunoSEQ multiplex PCR; TCRdb stores in-frame clones only, minus some. In the table there are fewer than 250,000 clones, 9% to 10% of which are singletons. Source material: naive CD4+ T cells from blood. All receptors derive from a woman aged 18-35 years in good health.

This clone occurred a few times. V usage is TRBV28 and J usage is TRBJ2-5; TRBD1 might be the D (6 bases). This CDR3 is 16 amino acids long. Germline CDR1 is MDHEN and CDR2 is SYDVKM. V lost 5 bases and J lost 7, with 23 bases in between. The CDR3 nucleotides read TGTGCCAGCAGTCGACCTCGCCAGGGGTTGATTGTGACCCAGTACTTC. As protein: CASSRPRQGLIVTQYF.

This sequence joins TRBV5-1 and TRBJ1-1, with 8 bases matching TRBD1. The CDR3 is 13 residues long. V shed 3 bases and J 4 bases; nucleotides not matched to a gene: 2. Germline V lookup: CDR1 SGHRS, CDR2 YFSETQ. CDR3 region: CASSWTGSTEAFF. Written as DNA, the CDR3 is TGCGCCAGCAGCTGGACAGGGTCCACTGAAGCTTTCTTT.

This clone was counted between two and nine times. V and J are TRBV6-1 and TRBJ1-1, with 7 bases lining up with TRBD1. Germline V gene sequence: CDR1 MNHNS, CDR2 SASEGT. The CDR3 loop spans 13 amino acids. The V segment lost 2 bases and the J segment 7 bases; nucleotides outside the gene matches: 4. The CDR3 sequence: CASSEQTGLEAFF. CDR3 DNA: TGTGCCAGCAGTGAACAGACAGGGCTTGAAGCTTTCTTT.

The chain uses TRBV5-6 and TRBJ2-3, with TRBD1 as a possible D gene (5 bases). V gave up 4 bases and J gave up 3 bases, with 18 bases separating them. CDR1 and CDR2 from the germline V gene are SGHDT and YYEEEE. The CDR3 loop spans 16 amino acids. CDR3 region: CASSIGIQGKTDTQYF. The CDR3 nucleotides are TGTGCCAGCAGCATTGGGATTCAGGGAAAAACAGATACGCAGTATTTT.

This clone was counted once. The genes are TRBV11-2 and TRBJ1-2; unclear D gene. Trimming took off 0 bases at V and 3 bases at J, with 11 bases between the two ends. Germline CDR1 SGHAT, CDR2 FQNNGV. The CDR3 length is 15 residues. CDR3 residues: CASSLDWATDYGYTF. The CDR3 DNA sequence: TGTGCCAGCAGCTTAGATTGGGCGACGGACTATGGCTACACCTTC.

This chain's CDR3 is CASSRGQGQETQYF. CDR3 sequence (DNA): TGTGCCAGCAGCAGGGGACAGGGCCAAGAGACCCAGTACTTC. The chain joins TRBV7-9 to TRBJ2-5, with TRBD1 identical over 9 bases. This CDR3 region has 14 residues. J was trimmed by 1 base and V by 5 bases; bases with no gene match: 2. Germline V gene sequence: CDR1 SEHNR, CDR2 FQNEAQ (reference sequence).

This clone was recorded at least ten times. J is TRBJ1-6 and V is TRBV29-1; 9 nucleotides agree with TRBD1. The CDR3 runs to 13 residues. Trimming removed 7 bases from V and 8 bases from J; junction bases left unmatched: 6. Germline lookup yields CDR1 SQVTM and CDR2 ANQGSEA. The CDR3 DNA follows: TGCAGCGCCGGGACAGGGTGGGATTCACCCCTCCACTTT. The encoded protein is CSAGTGWDSPLHF.

This clone was seen a few times. The genes are TRBV6-5 and TRBJ1-6; 9 bases line up with TRBD1. Germline V gene lookup returns CDR1 MNHEY and CDR2 SVGAGI. Trimming at V came to 1 base and at J to 8 bases, leaving 3 bases not matched to a gene. The CDR3 totals 15 residues. CDR3 DNA sequence: TGTGCCAGCAGTTACTACGACAGGGGGGATTCACCCCTCCACTTT. Translating it yields CASSYYDRGDSPLHF.

The V and J genes are TRBV5-1 and TRBJ2-3, with 7 bases that match TRBD1. The CDR3 runs 16 residues. In germline, CDR1 is SGHRS, CDR2 YFSETQ. The V gene end was trimmed by 4 bases and the J gene end by 0 bases; junction bases not matched to a gene: 8. Here the CDR3 reads CASSPEGTDSTDTQYF. DNA for the CDR3: TGCGCCAGCAGCCCCGAAGGGACAGATAGCACAGATACGCAGTATTTT.

The gene calls are TRBV6-1 and TRBJ2-1, with 11 bases matching TRBD1. The CDR3 sequence is 17 residues long. CDR1 and CDR2 from the germline V gene are MNHNS and SASEGT. V was clipped by 2 bases and J by 6 bases; unmatched bases: 9. CDR3 region: CASSESGGTGGRNEQFF. DNA of the CDR3: TGTGCCAGCAGTGAATCTGGGGGGACAGGGGGACGCAATGAGCAGTTCTTC.

This clone turned up a few times. The V gene is TRBV9, the J gene TRBJ2-3, with 7 bases fitting TRBD2. The CDR3 totals 14 residues. The germline V gene encodes CDR1 SGDLS and CDR2 YYNGEE. V trimming: 2 bases; J trimming: 4 bases; junction bases outside the gene matches: 4. The CDR3 region has the DNA TGTGCCAGCAGCGTCGCGGCGGGGGCAGATACGCAGTATTTT. Its translation is CASSVAAGADTQYF.

This chain joins TRBV19 and TRBJ2-6; 8 bases are shared with TRBD1. Germline V lookup: CDR1 LNHDA, CDR2 SQIVND (reference sequence). J lost 0 bases, V lost 5 bases, and 9 bases had no gene match. This CDR3 has 18 amino acids. As DNA, the CDR3 is TGTGCCAGTAGTCCGCTAGGACAGGGCACCTCTGGGGCCAACGTCCTGACTTTC. Its translation: CASSPLGQGTSGANVLTF.

This chain joins TRBV6-5 and TRBJ2-7; weak D call: TRBD1 (5 bases). There are 15 residues in the CDR3. In germline, CDR1 is MNHEY, CDR2 SVGAGI. Trimming shortened V by 0 bases and J by 2 bases, and 11 bases separated the two germline ends. CDR3 region: CASSYSARGPYEQYF. The CDR3 bases are TGTGCCAGCAGTTACTCAGCAAGGGGCCCCTACGAGCAGTACTTC.

This chain connects TRBV5-1 to TRBJ1-5, with TRBD1 identical over 7 bases. This CDR3 has 17 amino acids. J gave up 0 bases and V 3 bases, and 9 bases lay outside the gene matches. The V gene's germline CDR1 is SGHRS and CDR2 YFSETQ. The CDR3 reads CASSSDRTGYSNQPQHF. DNA of the CDR3: TGCGCCAGCAGCTCGGACAGGACGGGGTATAGCAATCAGCCCCAGCATTTT.

This clone has just a few counts. The chain has TRBV7-9 and TRBJ2-2, with 9 bases fitting TRBD1. This CDR3 has 14 amino acids. Germline V gene sequence: CDR1 SEHNR, CDR2 FQNEAQ (reference sequence). The junction had 2 bases not matched to a gene; V was cut back by 4 bases and J by 5 bases. The CDR3 protein is CASSWDRVTGELFF. The CDR3, as DNA: TGTGCCAGCAGCTGGGACAGGGTAACCGGGGAGCTGTTTTTT.

The chain uses TRBV10-3 and TRBJ2-7; D possibly corresponds to TRBD2 (6 bases). The V end was cut by 2 bases, the J end by 0 bases, with 8 bases between. The CDR3 runs 14 residues. Germline CDR1 is ENHRY and CDR2 is SYGVKD. CDR3 region: CAISEVAVSYEQYF. CDR3 DNA sequence: TGTGCCATCAGTGAGGTAGCGGTCTCCTACGAGCAGTACTTC.

The V gene is TRBV30, the J gene TRBJ1-1; D unresolved. This CDR3 region has 17 residues. The germline gives CDR1 GTSNPN, CDR2 SVGIG (reference sequence). V was cut by 7 bases and J by 0 bases, with 24 bases left in between. CDR3 in DNA: TGTGCCTACTTCAGGATCGTGATGAGAGTCATGAACACTGAAGCTTTCTTT. Amino acid sequence: CAYFRIVMRVMNTEAFF. The full variable domain, rest sourced from reference TRBV30 and TRBJ1-1, is SQTIHQWPATLVQPVGSPLSLECTVEGTSNPNLYWYRQAAGRGLQLLFYSVGIGQISSEVPQNLSASRPQDRQFILSSKKLLLSDSGFYLCAYFRIVMRVMNTEAFFGQGTRLTVV.

This clone was observed a handful of times. The CDR3 region is CASNRAIDTEAFF. CDR3 nucleotide sequence: TGTGCCAGCAACAGGGCGATTGACACTGAAGCTTTCTTT. The chain has TRBV6-1 and TRBJ1-1; tentative D call: TRBD1 (6 bases). Germline V gives CDR1 MNHNS, CDR2 SASEGT. Trimming stripped 7 bases from V and 3 bases from J, with 12 bases between. CDR3 length: 13 amino acids.

This clone was observed once. V and J are TRBV11-3 and TRBJ2-1; TRBD2 agrees at 8 bases. Germline-derived CDR1 and CDR2 are SGHNT and YENEEA. The V gene end was trimmed by 5 bases and the J gene end by 0 bases; junction bases not matched to a gene: 12. The CDR3 runs 18 residues. The CDR3 sequence: CASSTRDWLAGSYNEQFF. The CDR3 coding sequence is TGTGCCAGCAGCACGAGGGATTGGCTAGCGGGCTCCTACAATGAGCAGTTCTTC.

This clone has only a few counts. Within the sample, other DNA sequences also encode this same CDR3. V gene TRBV5-1 combines with J gene TRBJ2-1; TRBD2 agrees at 16 bases. Germline loops: CDR1 SGHRS, CDR2 YFSETQ. The ends lost 4 bases at V and 7 bases at J; junction bases unmatched: 2. The CDR3 covers 15 residues. The CDR3 coding sequence is TGCGCCAGCAGCCCGGGACTAGCGGGGGGGAATGAGCAGTTCTTC. Translating it yields CASSPGLAGGNEQFF.

This clone was observed a handful of times. The chain uses TRBV23-1 and TRBJ1-1; unclear D gene. TRBV23-1 is an ORF; its function is uncertain. The CDR3 contains 15 residues. With 6 bases removed from V and 9 bases from J, the gap between germline ends came to 23 bases. The CDR3 protein is CASSPPEVSHNQAFF. In DNA form, the CDR3 reads TGCGCCAGCAGCCCCCCCGAGGTCTCTCATAATCAAGCTTTCTTT.